This T cell receptor beta chain appears in the sequencing data of a study of blood T cell repertoires in COVID-19. Profiling relied on immunoSEQ multiplex PCR, and the TCRdb table lists in-frame clones only, not all of them. Seen here are 170,000 or so clones, roughly 85% observed once, and the top ten hold 9%. The CDR3 runs to 15 residues. Germline assignment: CDR1 MGHDK and CDR2 SYGVNS. Between the trimmed V and J ends, which lost 1 base and 8 bases, there was a span of 12 bases. The sample consisted of PBMCs or T cells enriched from blood (not recorded which). The chain has TRBV25-1 and TRBJ1-6, with no clear D. This TCR derives from a woman between 18 and 29 years old who had recovered from COVID-19. The CDR3 loop is CASSEWGGLYSPLHF. The CDR3 DNA follows: TGTGCCAGCAGTGAATGGGGAGGGTTGTATTCACCCCTCCACTTT.